This TCR beta chain originates from a study of beta chain features in type 1 diabetes. Expressed TCRB transcripts were sequenced because the entire RNA isolate underwent reverse transcription. Each sample of naive, central memory or regulatory T cells had, on average, about 3.57 million reads. This table comes from immunoSEQ multiplex PCR, and its TCRdb copy is limited to in-frame clones, with some not included. The data contain about 150,000 clones, about 44% of them singletons. This CDR3 spans 13 amino acids. Germline values: CDR1 KGHSH, CDR2 LQKENI. V trimming: 4 bases; J trimming: 4 bases; junction bases outside the gene matches: 2. This clone was observed a handful of times. Its specificity is unknown. Broader study findings: Compared with healthy donors, patients appeared to share more similar naive, central memory and regulatory TCRB repertoires.

Blood was collected once per donor into heparin, averaging about 120 mL. Stem cell-like memory, regulatory, central memory and naive CD4+ cells were sorted via CD45RO/CCR7/CD25/CD127/CD95/CD27. This TCR was recovered from a man younger than 35 in good health. Sequencing used Tregs from blood. The genes are TRBV18 and TRBJ1-1; 8 bases are shared with TRBD1. The CDR3 sequence: CASSRTGGTEAFF. CDR3 DNA: TGTGCCAGCTCACGAACAGGGGGCACTGAAGCTTTCTTT.